This T cell receptor (beta chain) was retrieved from a study of shared clonotypes between healthy human individuals. Study background: Every donor yielded three CD4 naive, three CD4 memory, two CD8 naive and one CD8 memory plate.

This table comes from immunoSEQ multiplex PCR, and its TCRdb copy is limited to in-frame clones, with some not included. The sample carries about 330,000 clones, around 87% recorded once. J lost 3 bases, V lost 5 bases, and 8 bases had no gene match. The CDR3 is 15 residues long. Germline CDR1 SNHLY, CDR2 FYNNEI. The receptor's source is a man aged 18 to 30 in good health. This chain connects TRBV2 to TRBJ1-2; 8 bases fit TRBD1. Sequencing used memory CD8+ T cells sorted from blood. As to subset: CD45RO+ cells pooled with CCR7-negative TemRA cells. CDR3 nucleotides: TGTGCCAGCAGTCCTTACAGGGGGAAGGACTATGGCTACACCTTC. Residues: CASSPYRGKDYGYTF.